This entry lists 24 T cell receptor beta chains sequenced from one sample in a study of T cells in Graves' hyperthyroidism and ophthalmopathy. Researchers took RNA transcripts and amplified the TCR beta CDR3 regions from them. With the HTBI primer set, the TCR CDR3 went through a first round of RT-PCR. In TCRdb, the multiplex PCR reads were re-called with MiXCR into one record per CDR3 protein. Of hundreds of thousands of distinct CDR3 sequences in the sample, 15% to 20% were seen once. Sequencing was carried out using blood. The receptors shown here come from a woman in her thirties with Graves' hyperthyroidism.

This clonotype was seen only a few times. This chain uses TRBV29-1 with TRBJ2-1; D is undetermined. The germline gives CDR1 SQVTM, CDR2 ANQGSEA. V gave up 2 bases and J gave up 13 bases, with 9 bases separating them. The CDR3 is 10 residues long. Here the CDR3 reads CSVESLLQFF. In DNA, the CDR3 is TGCAGCGTTGAATCACTCCTACAGTTCTTC.

This clonotype was detected many times. V gene TRBV6-1 combines with J gene TRBJ1-5, with 8 bases identical to TRBD1. Germline V gene sequence: CDR1 MNHNS, CDR2 SASEGT. The CDR3 is 16 residues long. Trimming took 2 bases from V and 4 from J; bases not matched to a gene: 7. CDR3 sequence: CASSELRRTGNQPQHF. The CDR3 nucleotides read TGTGCCAGCAGTGAACTTCGAAGGACAGGGAATCAGCCCCAGCATTTT.

The CDR3 DNA sequence: TGTGCCAGCAGCCGGGACAGGGGGGATGGCTATGGCTACACCTTC. Encoded protein: CASSRDRGDGYGYTF. This chain connects TRBV11-3 to TRBJ1-2; 11 bases fit TRBD1. CDR3 length: 15 amino acids. Germline V gene lookup returns CDR1 SGHNT and CDR2 YENEEA. The ends lost 5 bases at V and 4 bases at J; junction bases unmatched: 6.

This clonotype was observed many times. The J gene is TRBJ1-2, the V gene TRBV12-3 or TRBV12-4; 9 bases are a match to TRBD1. V lost 3 bases, J lost 2 bases, and 7 bases stayed unmatched. The CDR3 contains 16 residues. CDR3: CASSLGLDRGNYGYTF. Here the CDR3 DNA reads TGTGCCAGCAGTTTGGGGCTAGACAGGGGGAACTATGGCTACACCTTC.

This clonotype was seen ten or more times. The CDR3 DNA sequence: TGTGCCAGCAGCTTACTTACGGGAGCGGTAGAGGAGCAGTTCTTC. As protein: CASSLLTGAVEEQFF. The V call is TRBV7-9, the J call TRBJ2-1, with TRBD2 as a possible D gene (6 bases). V was shortened by 2 bases and J by 10 bases, with 18 bases between the two germline ends. The CDR3 covers 15 residues. Germline V gene lookup returns CDR1 SEHNR and CDR2 FQNEAQ (reference sequence).

This clonotype was observed many times. V and J are TRBV11-2 and TRBJ1-1; weak D call: TRBD1 (5 bases). Trimming removed 3 bases at V and 4 bases at J, with 12 bases between. CDR1 is SGHAT and CDR2 is FQNNGV in the germline V gene. There are 14 residues in the CDR3. CDR3 bases: TGTGCCAGCAGCTTGGACAAGAGAGTCACTGAAGCTTTCTTT. As protein: CASSLDKRVTEAFF.

This clonotype was detected many times. The gene calls are TRBV12-3 or TRBV12-4 and TRBJ2-1; no clear D. Trimming took 1 base from V and 9 from J, leaving 7 bases between them. The CDR3 consists of 12 residues. The CDR3 DNA follows: TGTGCCAGCAGTTTAGAGTTCGCTGAGCAGTTCTTC. Its translation is CASSLEFAEQFF.

There are a few counts of this clonotype. The rearrangement links TRBV4-2 to TRBJ1-2; no definite D call. The V and J ends lost 1 base and 9 bases respectively, with 18 bases between them. This CDR3 contains 15 residues. Germline V gene lookup returns CDR1 LGHNA and CDR2 YNFKEQ. CDR3 DNA: TGTGCCAGCAGCCAAGTAGGAGGATCCGTTGGGAGCTACACCTTC. This codes for CASSQVGGSVGSYTF.

In regard to this clonotype: This may be a read error, as it is one base from a much larger clone. V usage is TRBV20-1 and J usage is TRBJ2-5; perhaps D is TRBD1 or TRBD2 (6 bases each). Germline CDR1 and CDR2: DFQATT and SNEGSKA (reference sequence). This CDR3 contains 14 residues. The CDR3 spells CSTSTGYYQETQYF. CDR3 bases: TGCAGTACTAGCACAGGGTATTACCAAGAGACCCAGTACTTC.

This clonotype showed up just once. J is TRBJ1-4 and V is TRBV5-1, with D possibly being TRBD1 (5 bases). The CDR3 consists of 14 residues. V shed 1 base and J shed 5 bases, with 9 bases lying between them. Germline CDR1 reads SGHRS; CDR2 reads YFSETQ. The CDR3 nucleotides read TGCGCCAGCAGCTTGAGGGGAGAGAATGAAAAACTGTTTTTT. It codes for CASSLRGENEKLFF.

The chain couples TRBV5-5 to TRBJ2-2; maybe TRBD2 (6 bases). Germline-derived CDR1 and CDR2 are SGHKS and YYEKEE (reference sequence). Trimming took 7 bases from V and 5 from J, leaving 9 bases between them. This CDR3 is built from 12 residues. The DNA for the CDR3 is TGTGCCAGCCATCTAGCGACCGGGGAGCTGTTTTTT. Translation gives CASHLATGELFF.

The J gene is TRBJ2-1, the V gene TRBV30, with TRBD2 identical over 13 bases. This CDR3 is 15 amino acids long. V dropped 4 bases and J dropped 7; count of bases not matched to a gene: 7. The germline V gene encodes CDR1 GTSNPN and CDR2 SVGIG (reference sequence). The CDR3 loop reads CAWTLGTSGTNEQFF. The DNA of the CDR3 is TGTGCCTGGACCCTAGGGACTAGCGGGACGAATGAGCAGTTCTTC.

This clonotype was detected ten times or more. The J gene is TRBJ2-1, the V gene TRBV20-1; no clear D gene. CDR1 and CDR2 from the germline V gene are DFQATT and SNEGSKA (reference sequence). Trimming removed 6 bases from V and 0 bases from J, with 12 bases in between. The CDR3 totals 14 residues. This CDR3 is CSAARTRSYNEQFF. The CDR3 coding sequence is TGCAGTGCGGCGAGGACCCGCTCCTACAATGAGCAGTTCTTC.

This clonotype was observed many times. The V and J genes are TRBV28 and TRBJ1-1; tentatively, D is TRBD1 (5 bases). This CDR3 spans 15 amino acids. Germline CDR1 reads MDHEN; CDR2 reads SYDVKM. Trimming removed 5 bases at V and 2 bases at J, with 15 bases between. CDR3 sequence reads: CASSPPDRLNTEAFF. The DNA for the CDR3 is TGTGCCAGCAGTCCCCCCGACAGACTTAACACTGAAGCTTTCTTT.

Only a few counts were recorded for this clonotype. The chain combines TRBV5-1 with TRBJ2-5, with TRBD1 matching over 7 bases. V was pared by 5 bases and J by 5 bases, with 9 bases of the junction left unmatched. This CDR3 is 14 amino acids long. Germline V CDR1 and CDR2: SGHRS, YFSETQ. In nucleotides, the CDR3 is TGCGCCAGCAGGCGAATGGGACAGCGGGAGACCCAGTACTTC. Translating gives CASRRMGQRETQYF.

In its sample, this clonotype was seen a few times. The chain uses TRBV7-3 and TRBJ1-6; 10 bases line up with TRBD1. Germline V gives CDR1 SGHTA, CDR2 FQGTGA. Trimming at V came to 0 bases and at J to 9 bases, leaving 2 bases not matched to a gene. The CDR3 totals 15 residues. CDR3 loop: CASSLTGTGASPLHF. CDR3 nucleotides: TGTGCCAGCAGCTTAACTGGGACAGGGGCTTCACCCCTCCACTTT. Filled out from reference TRBV7-3 and TRBJ1-6, the complete variable domain reads GAGVSQTPSNKVTEKGKYVELRCDPISGHTALYWYRQSLGQGPEFLIYFQGTGAADDSGLPNDRFFAVRPEGSVSTLKIQRTERGDSAVYLCASSLTGTGASPLHFGNGTRLTVT.

This clonotype appeared many times. The chain links TRBV2 to TRBJ2-1, with TRBD2 matching 10 bases. The V gene end was trimmed by 6 bases and the J gene end by 1 base; junction bases not matched to a gene: 9. CDR1 and CDR2 (germline): SNHLY, FYNNEI. The CDR3 sequence is 17 residues long. The CDR3 region is CASRPSGRFGSYNEQFF. The CDR3 DNA reads as TGTGCCAGCAGGCCTAGCGGGAGATTTGGGTCCTACAATGAGCAGTTCTTC.

This clonotype was seen at least ten times. V is TRBV18 and J is TRBJ2-7, with D hard to call. Germline CDR1 is KGHSH and CDR2 is LQKENI. Trimming took off 6 bases at V and 9 bases at J, with 12 bases between the two ends. The CDR3 contains 11 residues. The DNA for the CDR3 is TGTGCCAGCTCTTTCCAATTCGGGCAGTACTTC. Protein sequence: CASSFQFGQYF.

This clonotype was seen a handful of times. The CDR3 region has the DNA TGTGCCAGCAGCTTGAAAAAAAATGGGGCCAACGTCCTGACTTTC. Residues: CASSLKKNGANVLTF. The chain links TRBV5-4 to TRBJ2-6; D remains ambiguous. CDR1 SGHNT and CDR2 YYREEE come from the germline V gene (reference sequence). The CDR3 sequence is 15 residues long. V lost 1 base and J 3 bases, leaving 8 bases between the germline ends.

In nucleotides, the CDR3 is TGTGCCAGCTCATCCCCCGGCGCTACCTCCTACGAGCAGTACTTC. It yields the protein CASSSPGATSYEQYF. The rearrangement joins TRBV18 to TRBJ2-7; no reliable D call. The germline V and J ends were trimmed by 5 bases and 0 bases, with 14 bases remaining between them. The CDR3 consists of 15 residues. Germline V gives CDR1 KGHSH, CDR2 LQKENI.

This clonotype was observed many times. The chain recombines TRBV28 with TRBJ1-1, with 7 bases identical to TRBD1. Trimming took 5 bases from V and 7 from J; bases not matched to a gene: 7. The CDR3 consists of 13 residues. Germline values: CDR1 MDHEN, CDR2 SYDVKM. The chain's CDR3 is CASSRDRKIEAFF. The DNA for the CDR3 is TGTGCCAGCAGTCGGGACAGAAAAATTGAAGCTTTCTTT.

V is TRBV15 and J is TRBJ1-4; tentative D call: TRBD1 (6 bases). V was shortened by 6 bases and J by 8 bases, with 10 bases between the two germline ends. This CDR3 comprises 12 residues. Germline lookup yields CDR1 LNHNV and CDR2 YYDKDF (reference sequence). Written as DNA, the CDR3 is TGTGCCACCAGGACAGGCGGGGAAAAACTGTTTTTT. This gives the protein CATRTGGEKLFF.

This clonotype was recorded only once. The V and J genes are TRBV11-2 and TRBJ2-1; no clear D. Trimming took 5 bases from V and 0 from J, leaving 14 bases between them. This CDR3 region has 16 residues. Per germline, CDR1 SGHAT and CDR2 FQNNGV. In nucleotides, the CDR3 is TGTGCCAGCAGCCGAATTGGCGATATCTCCTACAATGAGCAGTTCTTC. Translation: CASSRIGDISYNEQFF.

This clonotype was detected a few times. V gene TRBV7-3 combines with J gene TRBJ1-2; the D gene is possibly TRBD1 (6 bases). This CDR3 region has 15 residues. Germline CDR1 SGHTA, CDR2 FQGTGA. V lost 5 bases and J lost 0, with 13 bases in between. The CDR3 region is CASSTRGGANYGYTF. In DNA form, the CDR3 reads TGTGCCAGCAGCACTCGTGGGGGCGCTAACTATGGCTACACCTTC.